The source of this T cell receptor beta chain is a study of blood T cell repertoires in COVID-19. Study-wide background: Samples taken during acute and convalescent COVID-19 were collected in the United States, Italy and Spain. PBMCs, B-cell-depleted T cells, or T cells were the source of the cDNA or gDNA that made up the material.

Per the study methods: Reference gene primer amplification gave estimated nucleated cell counts. Profiling relied on immunoSEQ multiplex PCR, and the TCRdb table lists in-frame clones only, not all of them. V and J calls and clone size follow that table, whereas D and trimming were derived from the DNA. Of tens of thousands of clones listed, around nine tenths were seen once; the top ten hold less than 6.5%. Trimming took off 7 bases at V and 7 bases at J, with 15 bases between the two ends. CDR1 KGHDR and CDR2 SFDVKD come from the germline V gene. The CDR3 consists of 14 residues. The chain links TRBV24-1 to TRBJ2-2; D possibly corresponds to TRBD2 (5 bases). Sequencing input: peripheral blood. This receptor was identified in a man aged 40-49 years with acute or convalescent COVID-19. The CDR3 reads CATSTSRGFGELFF. Written as DNA, the CDR3 is TGTGCCACCAGCACCTCACGGGGTTTCGGGGAGCTGTTTTTT.